This T cell receptor (beta chain) is drawn from a study of PD-L1 blockade in urothelial cancer. Data came from immunoSEQ multiplex PCR; TCRdb stores just in-frame clones and leaves some out. The sample has about 83,000 clones, approximately 90% seen once. V lost 0 bases, J lost 0 bases, and 6 bases lay in between. Germline assignment: CDR1 KGHSH and CDR2 LQKENI. This CDR3 is 15 amino acids long. The chain employs TRBV18 and TRBJ1-5; no clear D. The TCR originated in an older woman with urothelial cancer. The source material was PBMCs, sampled around atezolizumab (anti-PD-L1) treatment. The CDR3 region has the DNA TGTGCCAGCTCACCACCGGGCCCTAGCAATCAGCCCCAGCATTTT. This gives the protein CASSPPGPSNQPQHF. Full variable domain (missing parts from reference TRBV18 and TRBJ1-5): NAGVMQNPRHLVRRRGQEARLRCSPMKGHSHVYWYRQLPEEGLKFMVYLQKENIIDESGMPKERFSAEFPKEGPSILRIQQVVRGDSAAYFCASSPPGPSNQPQHFGDGTRLSIL.